The clone carrying this T cell receptor (beta chain) was picked up many times. Germline CDR1 is KGHDR and CDR2 is SFDVKD. The CDR3 sequence is 15 residues long. V lost 5 bases to trimming and J lost 4 bases, with 11 bases between them. TCRdb redid the calling of the 5' RACE reads with MiXCR, one entry per CDR3 protein. The table has approximately 74,000 distinct CDR3 sequences, 5.2% seen once. This sample is part of a study of neurological immune-mediated disorders. The receptor's source is a man in his late teens or twenties with multiple sclerosis. The chain uses TRBV24-1 and TRBJ2-6, with D uncertain. The sequencing input was PBMCs. CDR3 region: CATSVRAPGANVLTF. CDR3 bases: TGTGCCACCAGTGTAAGGGCTCCGGGGGCCAACGTCCTGACTTTC.